This note documents a single T cell receptor beta chain sequence. CDR3 length: 15 residues. Using immunoSEQ multiplex PCR, the repertoire was profiled, and TCRdb retains in-frame clones only, with some absent. This repertoire shows 150,000 to 200,000 clones, around 94% found once; its top ten account for approximately 1.4%. The sample originates from a study of T cell responses to AZD1222 COVID-19 vaccine. The chain couples TRBV21-1 to TRBJ2-5; the table's D gene call, TRBD2, was not cross checked with the DNA. TRBV21-1 is listed as a pseudogene. The source was peripheral blood, collected on day 0 of AZD1222 vaccination. The TCR was taken from an adult in good health. CDR3 sequence reads: CASINGGTPKETQYF. In DNA, the CDR3 is TGTGCCAGCATCAACGGGGGGACACCTAAAGAGACCCAGTACTTC.